Following are 21 T cell receptor beta chains from one sample sequenced in a study of shared clonotypes between healthy human individuals. Sequenced by immunoSEQ multiplex PCR; TCRdb stores in-frame clones only, minus some. The sample has approximately 1.5 million clones, around 98% seen once. The sample was naive CD4+ T cells sorted from blood. The subset is: CD45RA+ positively selected. These receptors originate from a man aged 25 to 40 in good health.

The rearrangement joins TRBV5-5 to TRBJ1-3; 8 nucleotides match TRBD1. Germline V CDR1 and CDR2: SGHKS, YYEKEE (reference sequence). This CDR3 is 16 amino acids long. Trimming took 4 bases from V and 2 from J; bases not matched to a gene: 8. DNA for the CDR3: TGTGCCAGCAGCCCTATCGGACAGGGAACTGGAAACACCATATATTTT. Translating gives CASSPIGQGTGNTIYF. Variable domain in full (rest from reference TRBV5-5 and TRBJ1-3): DAGVTQSPTHLIKTRGQQVTLRCSPISGHKSVSWYQQVLGQGPQFIFQYYEKEERGRGNFPDRFSARQFPNYSSELNVNALLLGDSALYLCASSPIGQGTGNTIYFGEGSWLTVV.

This chain connects TRBV7-9 to TRBJ2-7; 7 bases map to TRBD2. The CDR3 totals 15 residues. V shed 2 bases and J 1 base; nucleotides not matched to a gene: 5. Per germline, CDR1 SEHNR and CDR2 FQNEAQ (reference sequence). This CDR3 is CASSLYAGESYEQYF. Written as DNA, the CDR3 is TGTGCCAGCAGCTTATATGCGGGAGAGTCCTACGAGCAGTACTTC.

The rearrangement uses TRBV27 and TRBJ2-3; 7 bases map to TRBD1. V shed 3 bases and J 3 bases; nucleotides not matched to a gene: 3. CDR3 length equals 14 residues. Looked up from germline, CDR1 is MNHEY and CDR2 is SMNVEV (reference sequence). CDR3 sequence: CASSLWDRTDTQYF. In nucleotides, the CDR3 is TGTGCCAGCAGTTTGTGGGACAGAACAGATACGCAGTATTTT.

The chain joins TRBV9 to TRBJ2-2; 7 positions agree with TRBD1. The V gene's germline CDR1 is SGDLS and CDR2 YYNGEE. Trimming took 4 bases from V and 3 from J; bases not matched to a gene: 9. This CDR3 has 16 residues. CDR3 amino acids: CASSQFVQGYTGELFF. CDR3 in DNA: TGTGCCAGCAGCCAGTTCGTACAGGGGTACACCGGGGAGCTGTTTTTT.

The genes are TRBV28 and TRBJ1-5, with a weak D call TRBD1 (6 bases). The CDR3 is 14 amino acids. With 5 bases removed from V and 11 bases from J, the gap between germline ends came to 19 bases. Germline V gene lookup returns CDR1 MDHEN and CDR2 SYDVKM. In DNA, the CDR3 is TGTGCCAGCAGTACCTCAGACAGGCCCATGGCCCAGCATTTT. It codes for CASSTSDRPMAQHF. The variable domain in full, with the rest retrieved from reference TRBV28 and TRBJ1-5, is DVKVTQSSRYLVKRTGEKVFLECVQDMDHENMFWYRQDPGLGLRLIYFSYDVKMKEKGDIPEGYSVSREKKERFSLILESASTNQTSMYLCASSTSDRPMAQHFGDGTRLSIL.

The V and J genes are TRBV6-4 and TRBJ2-7; the match to TRBD2 covers 9 bases. V gave up 3 bases and J gave up 0 bases; unmatched junction bases: 0. The CDR3 contains 14 residues. Per germline, CDR1 MRHNA and CDR2 SNTAGT. The CDR3 region has the DNA TGTGCCAGCAGTGAAGCGGGAGGCTCCTACGAGCAGTACTTC. Its translation: CASSEAGGSYEQYF.

As to this clone: The sample holds other DNA sequences that translate to the same CDR3. The chain couples TRBV6-1 to TRBJ1-5; D gene ambiguous. Trimming took 5 bases from V and 0 from J, leaving 5 bases between them. Germline V CDR1 and CDR2: MNHNS, SASEGT. There are 13 residues in the CDR3. CDR3: CASSRYSNQPQHF. The DNA for the CDR3 is TGTGCCAGCAGTCGCTATAGCAATCAGCCCCAGCATTTT.

A single count supports this clone. V gene TRBV4-3 combines with J gene TRBJ2-7; 8 positions match TRBD2. Germline CDR1 is LGHNA and CDR2 is YSLEER. Unmatched junction bases numbered 6, after V lost 3 bases and J lost 5 bases. CDR3 length: 14 amino acids. DNA of the CDR3: TGCGCCAGCAGCCAGGACGGGAGGGCCAACGAGCAGTACTTC. It encodes CASSQDGRANEQYF.

V is TRBV30 and J is TRBJ1-5; TRBD1 is a possible D gene (5 bases). CDR1 is GTSNPN, CDR2 SVGIG, per germline (reference sequence). This CDR3 contains 12 residues. The V and J ends lost 5 bases and 9 bases respectively, with 14 bases between them. The CDR3 here is CAWDLWGGPQHF. CDR3 sequence (DNA): TGTGCCTGGGATCTTTGGGGCGGGCCCCAGCATTTT. Looking up the rest from reference TRBV30 and TRBJ1-5 gives the full variable domain: SQTIHQWPATLVQPVGSPLSLECTVEGTSNPNLYWYRQAAGRGLQLLFYSVGIGQISSEVPQNLSASRPQDRQFILSSKKLLLSDSGFYLCAWDLWGGPQHFGDGTRLSIL.

The genes are TRBV7-9 and TRBJ2-5; 12 bases map to TRBD1. The CDR3 consists of 16 residues. Germline loops: CDR1 SEHNR, CDR2 FQNEAQ (reference sequence). V gave up 3 bases and J gave up 3 bases; unmatched junction bases: 5. The CDR3 here is CASSLGTGGGKETQYF. The CDR3, as DNA: TGTGCCAGCAGCTTGGGGACAGGGGGCGGAAAAGAGACCCAGTACTTC.

This chain links TRBV20-1 with TRBJ1-2; D is unresolved. This CDR3 has 11 residues. Trimming removed 5 bases from V and 6 bases from J, with 10 bases in between. From germline, CDR1 is DFQATT and CDR2 SNEGSKA (reference sequence). The CDR3 sequence is CSAGPLNGYTF. The DNA of the CDR3 is TGCAGTGCTGGTCCCCTTAATGGCTACACCTTC.

The chain uses TRBV6-5 and TRBJ2-5; a possible D gene is TRBD1 (6 bases). V was shortened by 6 bases and J by 0 bases, with 14 bases between the two germline ends. Germline CDR1 is MNHEY and CDR2 is SVGAGI. The CDR3 spans 15 residues. CDR3 sequence reads: CASRSRTVYQETQYF. The CDR3 nucleotides are TGTGCCAGCAGAAGCAGGACAGTGTACCAAGAGACCCAGTACTTC.

In regard to this clone: The same CDR3 can be traced to other DNA sequences in this sample. The chain employs TRBV20-1 and TRBJ1-2; tentative D call: TRBD1 (6 bases). The CDR3 spans 10 residues. The germline CDR1 and CDR2 sequences are DFQATT and SNEGSKA (reference sequence). V was trimmed by 6 bases and J by 8 bases, leaving 10 bases between them. CDR3: CSATGNGYTF. CDR3 DNA sequence: TGCAGTGCCACAGGGAACGGCTACACCTTC.

The chain couples TRBV5-1 to TRBJ1-3; no clear D. The V gene's germline CDR1 is SGHRS and CDR2 YFSETQ. The V end was cut by 0 bases, the J end by 5 bases, with 12 bases between. The CDR3 has 15 residues. The CDR3 coding sequence is TGCGCCAGCAGCTTGGGCAGAAGAGAACGAAACACCATATATTTT. It encodes CASSLGRRERNTIYF.

The rearrangement links TRBV20-1 to TRBJ2-1; D gene ambiguous. CDR1 DFQATT and CDR2 SNEGSKA come from the germline V gene (reference sequence). Trimming removed 2 bases at V and 9 bases at J, with 8 bases between. The CDR3 is 11 residues long. The DNA for the CDR3 is TGCAGTGCTAGACGCCGGTTTGAGCAGTTCTTC. As protein: CSARRRFEQFF.

A note on this clone: Other nucleotide sequences from this sample produce the same CDR3. The genes are TRBV7-2 and TRBJ1-5; possibly TRBD1 for D (5 bases). Trimming removed 2 bases from V and 7 bases from J, with 12 bases in between. Per the germline V gene, CDR1 is SGHTA and CDR2 is FQGNSA. The CDR3 sequence is 14 residues long. CDR3 nucleotides: TGTGCCAGCAGCTTAAGGCAGGGCGGCCAGCCCCAGCATTTT. This encodes CASSLRQGGQPQHF.

Concerning this clone itself: The identical CDR3 is also encoded by other nucleotide sequences in the sample. The rearrangement uses TRBV29-1 and TRBJ2-7, with D perhaps assigned TRBD1 or TRBD2 (5 bases each). CDR1 is SQVTM and CDR2 is ANQGSEA in the germline V gene. V was shortened by 3 bases and J by 3 bases, with 9 bases between the two germline ends. The CDR3 spans 12 residues. The CDR3 bases are TGCAGCGTTGAGGGGGATCTCTACGAGCAGTACTTC. This translates into CSVEGDLYEQYF.

The chain uses TRBV11-3 and TRBJ2-3, with 7 bases matching TRBD1. There are 15 residues in the CDR3. V lost 4 bases and J lost 0; bases outside the gene matches: 4. CDR1 SGHNT and CDR2 YENEEA come from the germline V gene. The CDR3 is CASSSGQVSTDTQYF. The DNA for the CDR3 is TGTGCCAGCAGCTCAGGACAGGTTAGCACAGATACGCAGTATTTT.

The V and J genes are TRBV28 and TRBJ2-7; D is unresolved. The CDR3 is 10 amino acids. The germline CDR1 and CDR2 sequences are MDHEN and SYDVKM. Between the trimmed V and J ends, which lost 10 bases and 9 bases, there was a span of 13 bases. CDR3 protein: CATLSDLQYF. The CDR3 DNA reads as TGTGCCACCCTATCGGATTTGCAGTACTTC.

The rearrangement uses TRBV29-1 and TRBJ1-4, with a possible D match to TRBD1 (5 bases). In germline, CDR1 is SQVTM, CDR2 ANQGSEA. V was clipped by 4 bases and J by 7 bases, with 13 bases between them. This CDR3 contains 13 residues. CDR3 nucleotide sequence: TGCAGCGTTGGTTGGGGGTTGAGTGAAAAACTGTTTTTT. It yields the protein CSVGWGLSEKLFF. Full variable domain (remainder filled in from reference TRBV29-1 and TRBJ1-4): SAVISQKPSRDICQRGTSLTIQCQVDSQVTMMFWYRQQPGQSLTLIATANQGSEATYESGFVIDKFPISRPNLTFSTLTVSNMSPEDSSIYLCSVGWGLSEKLFFGSGTQLSVL.

This sequence joins TRBV7-2 and TRBJ1-5; D perhaps matches TRBD1 (6 bases). This CDR3 has 15 residues. Germline loops: CDR1 SGHTA, CDR2 FQGNSA. V lost 2 bases and J lost 4, with 12 bases in between. CDR3 sequence: CASSLRPDRNQPQHF. The CDR3 nucleotides are TGTGCCAGCAGCTTAAGGCCGGACAGAAATCAGCCCCAGCATTTT. Filled out from reference TRBV7-2 and TRBJ1-5, the complete variable domain reads GAGVSQSPSNKVTEKGKDVELRCDPISGHTALYWYRQSLGQGLEFLIYFQGNSAPDKSGLPSDRFSAERTGGSVSTLTIQRTQQEDSAVYLCASSLRPDRNQPQHFGDGTRLSIL.